Sequencing of this T cell receptor (beta chain) was carried out in a study of blood T cell repertoires in COVID-19. Study overall: Italy, Spain and the United States were the sources of the convalescent and acute COVID-19 samples. Nucleic acid was either cDNA or gDNA, and it came from T cells, B-cell-depleted T cells, or PBMCs.

Produced via immunoSEQ multiplex PCR; TCRdb's table is partial and in-frame only. The sample contains more than 200,000 clones, roughly 80% of which appear only once. Germline V gene sequence: CDR1 MDHEN, CDR2 SYDVKM. V was pared by 11 bases and J by 5 bases, with 27 bases between. The CDR3 has 17 amino acids. This clonotype was obtained from a woman older than 75 with acute or convalescent COVID-19. The material sequenced was peripheral blood. The chain combines TRBV28 with TRBJ1-4; perhaps TRBD1 as D (5 bases). The CDR3 reads CAVSPGGGVVMNEKLFF. In DNA form, the CDR3 reads TGTGCCGTAAGTCCAGGCGGGGGTGTAGTGATGAATGAAAAACTGTTTTTT.